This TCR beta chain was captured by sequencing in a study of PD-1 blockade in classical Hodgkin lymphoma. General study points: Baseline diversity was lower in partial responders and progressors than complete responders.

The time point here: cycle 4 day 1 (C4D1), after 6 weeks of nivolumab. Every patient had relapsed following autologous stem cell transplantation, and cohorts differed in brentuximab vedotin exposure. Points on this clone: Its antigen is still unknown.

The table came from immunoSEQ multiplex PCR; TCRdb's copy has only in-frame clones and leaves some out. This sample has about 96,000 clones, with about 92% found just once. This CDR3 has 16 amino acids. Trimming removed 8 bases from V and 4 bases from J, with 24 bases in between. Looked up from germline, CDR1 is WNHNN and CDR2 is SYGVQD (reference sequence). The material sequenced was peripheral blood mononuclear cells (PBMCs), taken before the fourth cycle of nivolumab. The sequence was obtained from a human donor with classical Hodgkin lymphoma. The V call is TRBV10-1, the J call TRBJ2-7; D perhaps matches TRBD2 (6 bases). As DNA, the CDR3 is TGCGCCAGCCTCGGCGGGGTGCGAACATATAAGTACGAGCAGTACTTC. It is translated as CASLGGVRTYKYEQYF.